Listed below are T cell receptor beta chains from one sample, sequenced in a study of spatial heterogeneity in lung cancer. TCRdb re-called the 5' RACE reads with MiXCR, one entry per CDR3 protein. The sample lists fewer than 60,000 distinct CDR3 sequences; roughly 7.4% were seen once. This sample comprised PBMCs, obtained at follow-up. The receptor source for this set is a female donor with early-stage non-small cell lung cancer. Both conserved end residues are part of each CDR3. A D gene is named only where the DNA matches it firmly. The size of a clone is reported for some rows only, either as once, few or many, or as a class for expanded clones.

len: 14
d_gene: NA
abundance: NA
j_gene: TRBJ1-1
v_gene: TRBV4-3
CDR3nt: TGCGCCAGCAGCCAAGACAGGCTGAACACTGAAGCTTTCTTT
CDR3aa: CASSQDRLNTEAFF

len: 14
d_gene: NA
abundance: many
j_gene: TRBJ1-2
v_gene: TRBV29-1
CDR3nt: TGCAGCGTTGAAGGACACGAATCTAACTATGGCTACACCTTC
CDR3aa: CSVEGHESNYGYTF

len: 16
d_gene: NA
abundance: many
j_gene: TRBJ2-7
v_gene: TRBV27
CDR3nt: TGTGCCAGCAGCGGGCTCGACCGACTACAGATCTCCGAGCAGTACTTC
CDR3aa: CASSGLDRLQISEQYF

len: 16
d_gene: NA
abundance: many
j_gene: TRBJ2-3
v_gene: TRBV7-2
CDR3nt: TGTGCCAGCAGCTTAGTGCAGGCCCGAACCACAGATACGCAGTATTTT
CDR3aa: CASSLVQARTTDTQYF

len: 15
d_gene: TRBD1
abundance: many
j_gene: TRBJ2-3
v_gene: TRBV5-1
CDR3nt: TGCGCCAGCAGCTTGGAAGGGGGCCTAACAGATACGCAGTATTTT
CDR3aa: CASSLEGGLTDTQYF

len: 14
d_gene: TRBD2
abundance: many
j_gene: TRBJ2-5
v_gene: TRBV2
CDR3nt: TGTGCCAGCAGGCTCAGCGGGGGCCAAGAGACCCAGTACTTC
CDR3aa: CASRLSGGQETQYF

len: 15
d_gene: NA
abundance: many
j_gene: TRBJ2-4
v_gene: TRBV7-9
CDR3nt: TGTGCCAGCAGCTTAACCCGGGAGGCCAAAAACATTCAGTACTTC
CDR3aa: CASSLTREAKNIQYF

len: 18
d_gene: NA
abundance: NA
j_gene: TRBJ2-5
v_gene: TRBV10-3
CDR3nt: TGTGCCATCAGTGAGCCTAACCTCCGGGAGATGTACCAAGAGACCCAGTACTTC
CDR3aa: CAISEPNLREMYQETQYF

len: 15
d_gene: NA
abundance: many
j_gene: TRBJ1-2
v_gene: TRBV5-1
CDR3nt: TGCGCCAGCAGCCAAGACCCGGACTCTACGAGGGGCTACACCTTC
CDR3aa: CASSQDPDSTRGYTF

len: 15
d_gene: NA
abundance: NA
j_gene: TRBJ1-4
v_gene: TRBV7-9
CDR3nt: TGTGCCAGCACCGCCGGTGGAGCAACTAATGAAAAACTGTTTTTT
CDR3aa: CASTAGGATNEKLFF

len: 12
d_gene: NA
abundance: NA
j_gene: TRBJ1-5
v_gene: TRBV20-1
CDR3nt: TGCAGTGCTAGTCTAAGGCGGGGGCCCCAGCATTTT
CDR3aa: CSASLRRGPQHF

len: 15
d_gene: TRBD2
abundance: many
j_gene: TRBJ2-3
v_gene: TRBV12-5
CDR3nt: TGTGCTAGTGGTTCCAGCGGGGGGGCCACAGATACGCAGTATTTT
CDR3aa: CASGSSGGATDTQYF

len: 12
d_gene: TRBD1
abundance: many
j_gene: TRBJ1-1
v_gene: TRBV7-9
CDR3nt: TGTGCCAGCAGCCCTGACAGGGGTAGAGCTTTCTTT
CDR3aa: CASSPDRGRAFF

len: 10
d_gene: NA
abundance: NA
j_gene: TRBJ1-1
v_gene: TRBV2
CDR3nt: TGTGCCAGCAACCAAGACGAAGCCTTCTTT
CDR3aa: CASNQDEAFF

len: 14
d_gene: TRBD2
abundance: many
j_gene: TRBJ2-1
v_gene: TRBV20-1
CDR3nt: TGCAGTGCTAGGACTAGCGGGGGCCTCCCCCAGCAGTTCTTC
CDR3aa: CSARTSGGLPQQFF

len: 15
d_gene: NA
abundance: many
j_gene: TRBJ1-6
v_gene: TRBV9
CDR3nt: TGTGCCAGCAGCTCAGGAGGGAGCTATAATTCACCCCTCCACTTT
CDR3aa: CASSSGGSYNSPLHF

len: 14
d_gene: NA
abundance: many
j_gene: TRBJ2-1
v_gene: TRBV28
CDR3nt: TGTGCCAGCAGACCAGGGTACAGATACAATGAGCAGTTCTTC
CDR3aa: CASRPGYRYNEQFF

len: 12
d_gene: NA
abundance: NA
j_gene: TRBJ1-1
v_gene: TRBV29-1
CDR3nt: TGCAGCGTTGAAACCTGGGACACTGAAGCTTTCTTT
CDR3aa: CSVETWDTEAFF

len: 15
d_gene: NA
abundance: NA
j_gene: TRBJ1-3
v_gene: TRBV12-3/TRBV12-4
CDR3nt: TGTGCCAGCAGTTTAGGGGGCGCCTCTGGAAACACCATATATTTT
CDR3aa: CASSLGGASGNTIYF

len: 13
d_gene: NA
abundance: many
j_gene: TRBJ1-5
v_gene: TRBV29-1
CDR3nt: TGCAGCGTTGAAGAAGGGGTGGACCAGCCCCAGCATTTT
CDR3aa: CSVEEGVDQPQHF

len: 16
d_gene: TRBD1
abundance: NA
j_gene: TRBJ2-5
v_gene: TRBV6-1
CDR3nt: TGTGCCAGCAGAGCCGGGACAGGGGCTTTCCAAGAGACCCAGTACTTC
CDR3aa: CASRAGTGAFQETQYF

len: 12
d_gene: NA
abundance: many
j_gene: TRBJ2-3
v_gene: TRBV6-2/TRBV6-3
CDR3nt: TGTGCCAGCAGACAGCGAGTCGATACGCAGTATTTT
CDR3aa: CASRQRVDTQYF

len: 12
d_gene: NA
abundance: many
j_gene: TRBJ1-3
v_gene: TRBV11-2
CDR3nt: TGTGCCAGCAGCTTAGACCGACGGAGCCCTTATTTT
CDR3aa: CASSLDRRSPYF

len: 17
d_gene: TRBD2
abundance: NA
j_gene: TRBJ2-2
v_gene: TRBV20-1
CDR3nt: TGCAGTGCTAGGTCTAGCGGGGGCCACTTGAACACCGGGGAGCTGTTTTTT
CDR3aa: CSARSSGGHLNTGELFF

len: 13
d_gene: TRBD2
abundance: NA
j_gene: TRBJ2-7
v_gene: TRBV19
CDR3nt: TGTGCCAGTAGCCGGGAGGGAGTCTACGAGCAGTACTTC
CDR3aa: CASSREGVYEQYF

len: 16
d_gene: NA
abundance: many
j_gene: TRBJ2-3
v_gene: TRBV9
CDR3nt: TGTGCCAGCAGCGGGAGATGGGGGGGCTCCACAGATACGCAGTATTTT
CDR3aa: CASSGRWGGSTDTQYF

len: 14
d_gene: NA
abundance: NA
j_gene: TRBJ2-1
v_gene: TRBV5-1
CDR3nt: TGCGCCAGCAGGGAGGGAAACTCCTACAATGAGCAGTTCTTC
CDR3aa: CASREGNSYNEQFF

len: 15
d_gene: TRBD2
abundance: few
j_gene: TRBJ2-1
v_gene: TRBV6-2/TRBV6-3
CDR3nt: TGTGCCAGCAGTTCATCTAGCGGGGGCTACAATGAGCAGTTCTTC
CDR3aa: CASSSSSGGYNEQFF

len: 16
d_gene: TRBD2
abundance: many
j_gene: TRBJ2-7
v_gene: TRBV5-4
CDR3nt: TGTGCCAGCAGCCCCAGCGGGGATGGGAGCTCCTACGAGCAGTACTTC
CDR3aa: CASSPSGDGSSYEQYF

len: 12
d_gene: NA
abundance: few
j_gene: TRBJ2-3
v_gene: TRBV5-1
CDR3nt: TGCGCCAGCAGCTCCCAGGGAGTTACGCAGTATTTT
CDR3aa: CASSSQGVTQYF

len: 18
d_gene: TRBD1
abundance: few
j_gene: TRBJ1-1
v_gene: TRBV7-6
CDR3nt: TGTGCCAGCAGCTTAGCTTTAACAGGGGGCGATCTGAACACTGAAGCTTTCTTT
CDR3aa: CASSLALTGGDLNTEAFF

len: 15
d_gene: NA
abundance: few
j_gene: TRBJ2-2
v_gene: TRBV7-8
CDR3nt: TGTGCCAGCGCTTCCGGGGGTGCGAACACCGGGGAGCTGTTTTTT
CDR3aa: CASASGGANTGELFF

len: 11
d_gene: NA
abundance: many
j_gene: TRBJ2-3
v_gene: TRBV24-1
CDR3nt: TGTGCCACCAGTATGACAGATACGCAGTATTTT
CDR3aa: CATSMTDTQYF

len: 14
d_gene: NA
abundance: few
j_gene: TRBJ2-1
v_gene: TRBV12-3/TRBV12-4
CDR3nt: TGTGCCAGCACCCTCGGGGGCGCGTATAATGAGCAGTTCTTC
CDR3aa: CASTLGGAYNEQFF

len: 16
d_gene: TRBD2
abundance: NA
j_gene: TRBJ2-3
v_gene: TRBV20-1
CDR3nt: TGCAGTGCTAGAGATGACGGGGGGGGCCCCACAGATACGCAGTATTTT
CDR3aa: CSARDDGGGPTDTQYF

len: 14
d_gene: NA
abundance: many
j_gene: TRBJ1-6
v_gene: TRBV28
CDR3nt: TGTGCCAGCAGCCCACAGGGAGTTGGCTCACCCCTCCACTTT
CDR3aa: CASSPQGVGSPLHF

len: 12
d_gene: NA
abundance: many
j_gene: TRBJ2-5
v_gene: TRBV7-8
CDR3nt: TGTGCCAGCAGCTTACCCCAAGAGACCCAGTACTTC
CDR3aa: CASSLPQETQYF

len: 16
d_gene: TRBD2
abundance: many
j_gene: TRBJ2-2
v_gene: TRBV7-9
CDR3nt: TGTGCCAGCAGCCCGACCAGCGGGGGAGACACCGGGGAGCTGTTTTTT
CDR3aa: CASSPTSGGDTGELFF